This TCR beta chain was sequenced for a study of shared clonotypes between healthy human individuals. The V gene's germline CDR1 is MDHEN and CDR2 SYDVKM. The CDR3 runs to 15 residues. V lost 8 bases and J 5 bases, leaving 21 bases between the germline ends. Method: immunoSEQ multiplex PCR; TCRdb's copy keeps in-frame clones and lacks some. The sample shows some 2,500,000 clones, around 90% of them seen only once. The sequencing input was naive CD4+ T cells from PBMCs. Subset defined: CD45RA+ positively selected. V and J are TRBV28 and TRBJ1-2; possibly TRBD1 for D (6 bases). The clonotype originates from a young man in good health. Some clones in this sample may be carry-over from other donors' samples. Here the CDR3 reads CASEGVPQTIYGYTF. CDR3 coding DNA: TGTGCCAGCGAGGGGGTTCCTCAAACGATATATGGCTACACCTTC.